Below, one T cell receptor (beta chain) is given with its context. Participant ages covered roughly 18 to 89 years across about 25 US areas. Generated by immunoSEQ multiplex PCR, the TCRdb table keeps only in-frame clones and is missing some. The sample lists 400,000 to 550,000 clones; nearly 90% were seen once. This record belongs to a study of blood T cell repertoires in COVID-19. CDR1 and CDR2 from the germline V gene are MNHEY and SMNVEV (reference sequence). This CDR3 has 15 residues. Deletions cut 4 bases from V and 7 bases from J, with 19 bases between. This TCR was recovered from a woman aged 18-35 years with acute COVID-19. The V call is TRBV27, the J call TRBJ1-2; D gene uncertain. The specimen was PBMCs or T cells enriched from blood (not recorded which). Here the CDR3 DNA reads TGTGCCAGCAGTTATCATAAAGGGAGTTATAGTGGCTACACCTTC. Translating gives CASSYHKGSYSGYTF.